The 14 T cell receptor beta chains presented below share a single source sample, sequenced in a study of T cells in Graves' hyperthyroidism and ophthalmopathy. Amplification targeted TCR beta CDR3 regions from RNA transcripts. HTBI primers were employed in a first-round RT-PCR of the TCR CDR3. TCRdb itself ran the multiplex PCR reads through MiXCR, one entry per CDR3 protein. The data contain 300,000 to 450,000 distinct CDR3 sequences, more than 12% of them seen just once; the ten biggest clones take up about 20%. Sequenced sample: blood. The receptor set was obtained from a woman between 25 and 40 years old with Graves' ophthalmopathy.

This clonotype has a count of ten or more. The CDR3 nucleotides read TGCGCCAGCAGACTGGACCCCCAAGAGACCCAGTACTTC. Its translation is CASRLDPQETQYF. The chain has TRBV5-1 and TRBJ2-5, with no clear D. Germline assignment: CDR1 SGHRS and CDR2 YFSETQ. V was cut by 5 bases and J by 1 base, with 9 bases left in between. The CDR3 spans 13 residues.

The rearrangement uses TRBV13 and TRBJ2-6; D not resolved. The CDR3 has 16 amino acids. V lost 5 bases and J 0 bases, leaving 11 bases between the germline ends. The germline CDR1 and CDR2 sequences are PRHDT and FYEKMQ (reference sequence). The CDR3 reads CASSPEVSSGANVLTF. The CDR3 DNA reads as TGTGCCAGCAGCCCCGAGGTTTCCTCTGGGGCCAACGTCCTGACTTTC.

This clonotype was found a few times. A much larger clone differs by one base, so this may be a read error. The CDR3 nucleotides are TGTGCCAGCAGGAAAGGGGGTGCAACTAATGAAGAACTGTTTTTT. The encoded protein is CASRKGGATNEELFF. The J gene is TRBJ1-4, the V gene TRBV2; tentative D call: TRBD1 (6 bases). This CDR3 region has 15 residues. Germline lookup yields CDR1 SNHLY and CDR2 FYNNEI.

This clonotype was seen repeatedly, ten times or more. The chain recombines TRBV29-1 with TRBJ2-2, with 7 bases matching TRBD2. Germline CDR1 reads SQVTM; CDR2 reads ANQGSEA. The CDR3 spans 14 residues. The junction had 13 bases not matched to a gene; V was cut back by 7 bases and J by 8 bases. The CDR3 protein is CSAGGVMVLGELFF. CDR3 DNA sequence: TGCAGCGCTGGGGGGGTGATGGTGCTTGGGGAGCTGTTTTTT.

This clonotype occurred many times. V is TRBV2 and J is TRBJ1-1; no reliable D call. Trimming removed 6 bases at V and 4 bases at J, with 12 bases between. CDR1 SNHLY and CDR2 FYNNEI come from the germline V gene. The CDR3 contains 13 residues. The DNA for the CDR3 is TGTGCCAGCAGCGGACGGGCTATCACTGAAGCTTTCTTT. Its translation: CASSGRAITEAFF.

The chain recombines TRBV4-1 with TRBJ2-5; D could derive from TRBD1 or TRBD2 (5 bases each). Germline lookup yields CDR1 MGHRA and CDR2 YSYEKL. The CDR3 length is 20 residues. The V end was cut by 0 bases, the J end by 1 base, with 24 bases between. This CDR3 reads CASSQDRWDPTPLVQETQYF. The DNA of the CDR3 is TGCGCCAGCAGCCAAGATCGGTGGGACCCCACGCCCTTGGTCCAAGAGACCCAGTACTTC.

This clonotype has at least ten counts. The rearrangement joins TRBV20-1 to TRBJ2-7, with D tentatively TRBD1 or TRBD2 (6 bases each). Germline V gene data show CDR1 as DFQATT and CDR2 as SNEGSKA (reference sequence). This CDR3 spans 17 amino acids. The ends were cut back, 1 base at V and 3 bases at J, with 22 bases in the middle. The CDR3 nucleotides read TGCAGTGCTAGAGGGGGGGCGTCTAGAACTAGAATCTACGAGCAGTACTTC. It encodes CSARGGASRTRIYEQYF.

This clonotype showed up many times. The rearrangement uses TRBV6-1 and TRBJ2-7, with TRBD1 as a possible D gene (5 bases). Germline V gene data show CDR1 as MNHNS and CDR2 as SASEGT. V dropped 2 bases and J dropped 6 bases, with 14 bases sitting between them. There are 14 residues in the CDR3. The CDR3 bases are TGTGCCAGCAGTGAATCGAAGGGGCGCGTCGAGCAGTACTTC. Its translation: CASSESKGRVEQYF.

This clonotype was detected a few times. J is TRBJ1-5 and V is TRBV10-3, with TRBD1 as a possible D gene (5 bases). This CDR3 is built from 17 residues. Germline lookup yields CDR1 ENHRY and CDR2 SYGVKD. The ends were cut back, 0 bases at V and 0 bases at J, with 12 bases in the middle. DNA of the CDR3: TGTGCCATCAGTGAGTCGCGGGGGGACCCTAGCAATCAGCCCCAGCATTTT. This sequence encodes CAISESRGDPSNQPQHF.

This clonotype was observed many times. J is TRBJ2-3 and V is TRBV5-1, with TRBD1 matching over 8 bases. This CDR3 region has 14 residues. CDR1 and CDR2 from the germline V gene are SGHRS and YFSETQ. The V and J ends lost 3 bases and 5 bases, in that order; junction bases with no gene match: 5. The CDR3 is CASSSGQGQDTQYF. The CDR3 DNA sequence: TGCGCCAGCAGCTCCGGACAGGGTCAAGATACGCAGTATTTT.

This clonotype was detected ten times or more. The CDR3 DNA reads as TGTGCCAGCAGACATATTAGGACAGGGAGAGGAGAGACCCAGTACTTC. Translating gives CASRHIRTGRGETQYF. This rearrangement joins TRBV28 to TRBJ2-5; TRBD1 aligns across 8 bases. CDR3 size: 16 residues. V lost 6 bases to trimming and J lost 4 bases; unmatched junction nucleotides: 13. CDR1 and CDR2 (germline): MDHEN, SYDVKM.

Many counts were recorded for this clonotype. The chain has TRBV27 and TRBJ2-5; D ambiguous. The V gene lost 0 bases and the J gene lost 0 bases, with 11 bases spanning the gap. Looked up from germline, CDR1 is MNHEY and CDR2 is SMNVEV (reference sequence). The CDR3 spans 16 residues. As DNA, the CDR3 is TGTGCCAGCAGTTTATCGTCACACGGGTACCAAGAGACCCAGTACTTC. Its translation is CASSLSSHGYQETQYF.

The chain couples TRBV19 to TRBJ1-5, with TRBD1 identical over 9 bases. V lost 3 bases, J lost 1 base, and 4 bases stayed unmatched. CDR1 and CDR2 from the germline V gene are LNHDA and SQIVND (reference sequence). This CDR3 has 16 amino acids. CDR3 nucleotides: TGTGCCAGTAGTATCAAGACAGGGGGAAGCAATCAGCCCCAGCATTTT. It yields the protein CASSIKTGGSNQPQHF.

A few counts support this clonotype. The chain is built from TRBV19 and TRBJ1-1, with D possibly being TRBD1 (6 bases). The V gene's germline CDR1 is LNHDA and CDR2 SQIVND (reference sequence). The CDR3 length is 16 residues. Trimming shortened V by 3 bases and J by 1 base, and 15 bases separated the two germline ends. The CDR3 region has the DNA TGTGCCAGTAGTATTGGGGGCCGCGGGAGGAACACTGAAGCTTTCTTT. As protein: CASSIGGRGRNTEAFF.